This T cell receptor beta chain emerged from a study of blood T cells in healthy people across ages. Findings and caveats of the study: Estimated diversity across one million T cells was deemed an underestimate. Naive T cell percentage showed a strong correlation with the diversity of TCR beta. Age advanced and TCR beta diversity per million T cells fell, roughly linearly.

For this clonotype: Its antigen is undetermined.

V lost 0 bases to trimming and J lost 5 bases; unmatched junction nucleotides: 4. The length of the CDR3 is 15 residues. In germline, CDR1 is MNHEY, CDR2 SMNVEV (reference sequence). Using a J-beta primer mix together with a sample-barcoded 5' primer, a second PCR was run for roughly 6 to 12 cycles. Carrying 12 random nucleotides, a template-switch adaptor labeled each individual cDNA molecule. In TCRdb, the 5' RACE reads were re-called with MiXCR into one record per CDR3 protein. This sample has hundreds of thousands of distinct CDR3 sequences, with roughly 48% found just once. The chain recombines TRBV27 with TRBJ2-3; TRBD2 matches 8 bases. Sample: blood. This receptor was obtained from an elderly man in good health. The CDR3 coding sequence is TGTGCCAGCAGTTTATCCAGGGCGGGAGGAGATACGCAGTATTTT. This codes for CASSLSRAGGDTQYF.